These 28 T cell receptor beta chains share one sample of origin, sequenced in a study of cytomegalovirus exposure and HLA in healthy donors. Primers: 60 Vbeta forward and 13 Jbeta reverse. Assay: immunoSEQ multiplex PCR; the TCRdb copy retains only in-frame clones and omits some. This table holds approximately 170,000 clones, about 82% found once. Sample: PBMCs. The receptors derive from a male donor in good health and CMV-seronegative.

The chain joins TRBV5-1 to TRBJ2-4; a possible D gene is TRBD1 (7 bases). CDR1 is SGHRS and CDR2 is YFSETQ in the germline V gene. The V and J ends lost 1 base and 9 bases respectively, with 17 bases between them. This CDR3 has 15 residues. CDR3 nucleotide sequence: TGCGCCAGCAGCTTGCTAGGGGGCGGGGATAGCATTCAGTACTTC. This encodes CASSLLGGGDSIQYF. The variable domain in full, completed from reference TRBV5-1 and TRBJ2-4, reads KAGVTQTPRYLIKTRGQQVTLSCSPISGHRSVSWYQQTPGQGLQFLFEYFSETQRNKGNFPGRFSGRQFSNSRSEMNVSTLELGDSALYLCASSLLGGGDSIQYFGAGTRLSVL.

The J gene is TRBJ2-1, the V gene TRBV9; possibly TRBD2 for D (6 bases). The CDR3 extends over 16 amino acids. Germline values: CDR1 SGDLS, CDR2 YYNGEE. Trimming took off 2 bases at V and 2 bases at J, with 14 bases between the two ends. The CDR3 DNA reads as TGTGCCAGCAGCGTCACTAGCAGACGAACCTACAATGAGCAGTTCTTC. Amino acid sequence: CASSVTSRRTYNEQFF.

The chain has TRBV7-9 and TRBJ2-3, with 7 nucleotides matching TRBD2. The CDR3 extends over 16 amino acids. With V trimmed by 5 bases and J by 3 bases, 11 bases remained unmatched. The germline gives CDR1 SEHNR, CDR2 FQNEAQ (reference sequence). The CDR3 region has the DNA TGTGCCAGCAGCCTAGTCGGGCGGGAGTTAACAGATACGCAGTATTTT. This translates into CASSLVGRELTDTQYF. The full variable domain, completed using reference TRBV7-9 and TRBJ2-3, is DTGVSQNPRHKITKRGQNVTFRCDPISEHNRLYWYRQTLGQGPEFLTYFQNEAQLEKSRLLSDRFSAERPKGSFSTLEIQRTEQGDSAMYLCASSLVGRELTDTQYFGPGTRLTVL.

The chain joins TRBV7-8 to TRBJ2-5, with TRBD2 identical over 7 bases. The CDR3 sequence is 14 residues long. The V gene end was trimmed by 1 base and the J gene end by 3 bases; junction bases not matched to a gene: 2. Germline V CDR1 and CDR2: SGHVS, FQNEAQ. The CDR3 nucleotides read TGTGCCAGCAGCTTAGAGCTAGCGGAAGAGACCCAGTACTTC. The encoded protein is CASSLELAEETQYF.

The genes are TRBV13 and TRBJ2-5; 12 bases match TRBD1. The DNA end lines up better with TRBJ2-7; the J call may be wrong. Looked up from germline, CDR1 is PRHDT and CDR2 is FYEKMQ (reference sequence). The CDR3 runs to 15 residues. The CDR3 protein is CASSSPGQGALEQYF. The CDR3 region has the DNA TGTGCCAGCAGCTCGCCGGGACAGGGGGCTCTCGAGCAGTACTTC.

A single count supports this clone. The genes are TRBV19 and TRBJ1-2; the D gene is possibly TRBD1 (6 bases). The CDR3 covers 14 residues. Per the germline V gene, CDR1 is LNHDA and CDR2 is SQIVND (reference sequence). V lost 0 bases, J lost 3 bases, and 8 bases lay in between. The CDR3, as DNA: TGTGCCAGTAGTATAGAACAGGGTGACTATGGCTACACCTTC. Amino acid sequence: CASSIEQGDYGYTF.

This clone was found once. V gene TRBV7-8 combines with J gene TRBJ2-5; 7 nucleotides match TRBD1. The DNA end lines up better with TRBJ2-7; the J call may be wrong. The CDR3 is 15 residues long. Per the germline V gene, CDR1 is SGHVS and CDR2 is FQNEAQ. CDR3 sequence reads: CASSYARGSLSEQYF. The CDR3 DNA follows: TGTGCCAGCAGCTACGCCAGGGGGTCCCTTTCCGAGCAGTACTTC.

Here the CDR3 reads CASSLAVSYEQYF. In DNA, the CDR3 is TGTGCCAGCAGCTTAGCGGTCAGTTACGAGCAGTACTTC. The V call is TRBV7-9, the J call TRBJ2-7; D is unclear. Trimming took 0 bases from V and 4 from J, leaving 7 bases between them. From germline, CDR1 is SEHNR and CDR2 FQNEAQ (reference sequence). The CDR3 loop spans 13 amino acids.

This clone was seen a single time. The V call is TRBV10-3, the J call TRBJ2-6; 7 bases are a match to TRBD1. CDR3 length: 19 residues. The V segment lost 5 bases and the J segment 3 bases; nucleotides outside the gene matches: 16. The germline V gene has CDR1 ENHRY and CDR2 SYGVKD. The CDR3: CAISRPGMDRFFGANVLTF. The CDR3, as DNA: TGTGCCATCAGTCGGCCCGGTATGGACAGGTTTTTTGGGGCCAACGTCCTGACTTTC.

The J gene is TRBJ2-7, the V gene TRBV7-2; TRBD2 might be the D (5 bases). Germline loops: CDR1 SGHTA, CDR2 FQGNSA. The length of the CDR3 is 13 residues. V was cut by 2 bases and J by 5 bases, with 10 bases left in between. The CDR3 spells CASSLTPGNEQYF. The CDR3 DNA sequence: TGTGCCAGCAGCTTAACTCCGGGGAACGAGCAGTACTTC.

The J gene is TRBJ2-1, the V gene TRBV5-1, with D possibly being TRBD2 (6 bases). V dropped 0 bases and J dropped 4 bases, with 14 bases sitting between them. Germline CDR1 reads SGHRS; CDR2 reads YFSETQ. There are 16 residues in the CDR3. The CDR3: CASSLASSGPYNEQFF. The CDR3 region has the DNA TGCGCCAGCAGCTTGGCCTCGAGCGGGCCATACAATGAGCAGTTCTTC.

The J gene is TRBJ2-7, the V gene TRBV19, with 9 bases lining up with TRBD1. Germline assignment: CDR1 LNHDA and CDR2 SQIVND (reference sequence). This CDR3 region has 14 residues. Trimming removed 4 bases from V and 6 bases from J; junction bases left unmatched: 7. CDR3 nucleotides: TGTGCCAGTAGTAGGACAGGGGTAGTAGGCGAGCAGTACTTC. Translation: CASSRTGVVGEQYF.

This clone turned up a few times. The chain couples TRBV6-5 to TRBJ1-5; 9 bases map to TRBD1. The CDR3 consists of 15 residues. The trim removed 0 bases at V and 6 bases at J, leaving 3 bases unmatched. Germline CDR1 reads MNHEY; CDR2 reads SVGAGI. The CDR3 sequence is CASSYSGQGSQPQHF. The CDR3 bases are TGTGCCAGCAGTTACTCTGGACAGGGGAGTCAGCCCCAGCATTTT.

CDR3 sequence: CASSLRPGQGSETQYF. Here the CDR3 DNA reads TGTGCCAGCAGCTTGCGACCGGGACAGGGATCGGAGACCCAGTACTTC. This sequence joins TRBV7-9 and TRBJ2-5, with 9 positions matching TRBD1. After removal of 3 bases from V and 5 bases from J, the junction contained 10 bases not matched to a gene. Germline V gene data show CDR1 as SEHNR and CDR2 as FQNEAQ (reference sequence). This CDR3 contains 16 residues.

The CDR3 DNA sequence: TGTGCCAGCAGTCCGGAGCGGGAGGGCGTACGGGAGGAGCAGTACTTC. Protein: CASSPEREGVREEQYF. J is TRBJ2-7 and V is TRBV9; 10 nucleotides agree with TRBD2. The CDR3 totals 16 residues. V shed 5 bases, J shed 7 bases, and the junction held 15 bases outside the gene matches. The germline V gene has CDR1 SGDLS and CDR2 YYNGEE.

The chain carries TRBV5-1 and TRBJ2-7; TRBD1 matches 10 bases. In germline, CDR1 is SGHRS, CDR2 YFSETQ. Germline trimming cut 4 bases from V and 6 bases from J; bases unmatched to any gene: 7. The CDR3 is 14 amino acids. CDR3 DNA: TGCGCCAGCAGCCAGGGACAGGGGACGGGCGAGCAGTACTTC. As protein: CASSQGQGTGEQYF.

This chain joins TRBV10-3 and TRBJ2-2; D may be TRBD1 (6 bases). Trimming removed 4 bases at V and 2 bases at J, with 11 bases between. Germline CDR1 and CDR2: ENHRY and SYGVKD. The CDR3 sequence is 15 residues long. The CDR3 region has the DNA TGTGCCATCAGTGGGGGGCCCCTTAACACCGGGGAGCTGTTTTTT. Translating gives CAISGGPLNTGELFF.

The chain is built from TRBV14 and TRBJ1-1; TRBD1 matches at 7 bases. V dropped 0 bases and J dropped 1; count of bases not matched to a gene: 8. CDR3 size: 17 residues. CDR1 SGHDN and CDR2 FVKESK come from the germline V gene. The CDR3 DNA is TGTGCCAGCAGCCAAGAATTTTACAGGGGAGGGAACACTGAAGCTTTCTTT. Protein product: CASSQEFYRGGNTEAFF.

V gene TRBV27 combines with J gene TRBJ1-1; D might be TRBD1 (6 bases). This CDR3 is built from 14 residues. CDR1 and CDR2 from the germline V gene are MNHEY and SMNVEV (reference sequence). V shed 3 bases and J shed 7 bases, with 15 bases lying between them. The CDR3 DNA follows: TGTGCCAGCAGTTTTGATTCAGGGGCCGGTGAAGCTTTCTTT. Its protein product is CASSFDSGAGEAFF.

The chain links TRBV11-3 to TRBJ2-1; 8 nucleotides agree with TRBD1. The trim removed 5 bases at V and 7 bases at J, leaving 10 bases unmatched. The V gene's germline CDR1 is SGHNT and CDR2 YENEEA. The CDR3 extends over 15 amino acids. Here the CDR3 DNA reads TGTGCCAGCAGCCCAGGGACAGGAGGGGTAAATGAGCAGTTCTTC. Amino acids: CASSPGTGGVNEQFF.

The J gene is TRBJ2-7, the V gene TRBV27; 10 nucleotides line up with TRBD2. The CDR3 is 15 residues long. Unmatched junction bases numbered 5, after V lost 1 base and J lost 5 bases. Germline loops: CDR1 MNHEY, CDR2 SMNVEV (reference sequence). The CDR3 sequence is CASSLLAGGTDEQYF. CDR3 nucleotides: TGTGCCAGCAGTTTATTAGCGGGAGGAACCGACGAGCAGTACTTC.

This rearrangement joins TRBV7-2 to TRBJ1-2; possibly TRBD1 for D (6 bases). CDR1 is SGHTA and CDR2 is FQGNSA in the germline V gene. CDR3 length: 15 residues. V was clipped by 5 bases and J by 6 bases, with 19 bases between them. The CDR3 DNA follows: TGTGCCAGCAGCGCTGGGACACGTCTATCTCATGGCTACACCTTC. The encoded protein is CASSAGTRLSHGYTF.

J is TRBJ2-3 and V is TRBV19; 11 bases line up with TRBD2. Germline loops: CDR1 LNHDA, CDR2 SQIVND (reference sequence). V lost 3 bases and J lost 6; bases outside the gene matches: 8. The CDR3 consists of 16 residues. The CDR3 coding sequence is TGTGCCAGTAGTATGCTAGCGGGGGGAGGGTCGGATACGCAGTATTTT. This gives the protein CASSMLAGGGSDTQYF.

This sequence joins TRBV7-9 and TRBJ2-1; TRBD2 might be the D (5 bases). The CDR3 runs to 16 residues. CDR1 is SEHNR and CDR2 is FQNEAQ in the germline V gene (reference sequence). Trimming left V 1 base short and J 0 bases short, with 10 bases between. For the CDR3, the DNA is TGTGCCAGCAGCTTAGTGAAAGGGAGCTCCTACAATGAGCAGTTCTTC. Its translation: CASSLVKGSSYNEQFF.

The genes are TRBV27 and TRBJ2-5; D is unclear. This CDR3 has 11 amino acids. Germline CDR1 is MNHEY and CDR2 is SMNVEV (reference sequence). V was cut by 8 bases and J by 0 bases, with 4 bases left in between. Written as DNA, the CDR3 is TGTGCCAGCGGCTACCAAGAGACCCAGTACTTC. It translates to CASGYQETQYF.

This chain connects TRBV12-1 to TRBJ2-3; TRBD2, the table's D call, lacks a check against the DNA. TRBV12-1 is labeled a pseudogene. This CDR3 spans 18 amino acids. In DNA, the CDR3 is TGTGCCAGCAGCTTTGCGTCGAGGGCGGGAACATGCACAGATACGCAGTATTTT. The encoded protein is CASSFASRAGTCTDTQYF.

This chain links TRBV7-2 with TRBJ1-5; perhaps TRBD1 as D (6 bases). From germline, CDR1 is SGHTA and CDR2 FQGNSA. The CDR3 is made up of 16 amino acids. Trimming removed 5 bases at V and 6 bases at J, with 20 bases between. The CDR3, as DNA: TGTGCCAGCAGCGCGCCAGGGGTTTCTTGGAGTCAGCCCCAGCATTTT. Its translation: CASSAPGVSWSQPQHF.

V is TRBV19 and J is TRBJ1-1, with a weak D call TRBD1 (5 bases). Trimming cost V 3 bases and J 5 bases, with 13 bases left between them. The CDR3 runs to 14 residues. Germline V gives CDR1 LNHDA, CDR2 SQIVND (reference sequence). This CDR3 is CASSIGAAGTEAFF. CDR3 bases: TGTGCCAGTAGTATCGGGGCAGCGGGTACTGAAGCTTTCTTT.